The present T cell receptor (beta chain) was sequenced within a study of T cell changes during pregnancy in multiple sclerosis. TCRdb's copy holds only in-frame clones and misses some; the assay was immunoSEQ multiplex PCR. The table lists approximately 71,000 clones, roughly 92% of them singletons. V dropped 1 base and J dropped 1 base, with 11 bases sitting between them. Germline V CDR1 and CDR2: LNHDA, SQIVND (reference sequence). CDR3 length: 15 residues. The TCR sequence derives from a female donor with multiple sclerosis, enrolled in a pregnancy study. Specimen: peripheral blood, collected in the third trimester of pregnancy. The chain links TRBV19 to TRBJ2-7; TRBD1 might be the D (6 bases). The CDR3 DNA reads as TGTGCCAGTAGTATAGGCCAGGGGCCATCCTACGAGCAGTACTTC. Protein: CASSIGQGPSYEQYF.